This T cell receptor beta chain was recovered during a study of T-cell memory formation after mild COVID-19. This clonotype came up a few times. The target antigen is unknown. This CDR3 region has 14 residues. CDR1 is GTSNPN and CDR2 is SVGIG in the germline V gene (reference sequence). The germline V and J ends were trimmed by 0 bases and 2 bases, with 10 bases remaining between them. Study results and caveats: In pre-infection memory, a portion of responding clones appeared, which suggested that cross-reactive memory joined. Second-wave clones peaking on day 37 lacked confirmed SARS-CoV-2 specificity.

TCRdb used MiXCR to reprocess the 5' RACE reads, holding one entry per CDR3 protein. The sample records approximately 240,000 distinct CDR3 sequences, approximately 16% being singletons. The sequenced sample consisted of PBMCs or a T cell subset sorted from them (not recorded which). This chain uses TRBV30 with TRBJ2-5; the D is unclear. The clonotype originates from a man aged 18 to 29 who had mild COVID-19 (a few samples of this study predate the infection). Cell type and time point are not known. This CDR3 is CAWSVLGFQETQYF. The DNA for the CDR3 is TGTGCCTGGAGTGTTTTGGGGTTTCAAGAGACCCAGTACTTC.